What follows are 26 T cell receptor beta chains derived from one specimen sequenced in a study of radiation and T cells in renal cell carcinoma. Generated by immunoSEQ multiplex PCR, the TCRdb table keeps only in-frame clones and is missing some. The table shows about 7,900 clones, with about 65% occurring only once. Regarding treatment: treatment-naive control, cytoreductive nephrectomy. The specimen comprised tumor tissue, sampled from a patient whose treatment was nephrectomy without radiotherapy. Source of these receptors: a woman in her 70s with renal cell carcinoma.

The chain carries TRBV9 and TRBJ2-1; D gene ambiguous. This CDR3 is 15 amino acids long. Trimming cost V 2 bases and J 0 bases, with 9 bases left between them. The germline V gene has CDR1 SGDLS and CDR2 YYNGEE. The CDR3 bases are TGTGCCAGCAGCGTGGGCCAGAGCTCCTACAATGAGCAGTTCTTC. Protein product: CASSVGQSSYNEQFF.

A few counts support this clone. The chain uses TRBV19 and TRBJ2-2; the D gene is possibly TRBD1 (6 bases). V lost 5 bases and J lost 3, with 13 bases in between. The CDR3 totals 15 residues. The V gene's germline CDR1 is LNHDA and CDR2 SQIVND (reference sequence). CDR3 sequence (DNA): TGTGCCAGTAGTCAAGGACAGACCTACACCGGGGAGCTGTTTTTT. Protein sequence: CASSQGQTYTGELFF.

J is TRBJ1-6 and V is TRBV6-4; unclear D gene. The CDR3 runs 13 residues. CDR1 is MRHNA, CDR2 SNTAGT, per germline. V was trimmed by 5 bases and J by 7 bases, leaving 9 bases between them. CDR3 in DNA: TGTGCCAGCAGTCAAGGCCAAAATTCACCCCTCCACTTT. This encodes CASSQGQNSPLHF.

This chain joins TRBV27 and TRBJ2-1; D is unresolved. Looked up from germline, CDR1 is MNHEY and CDR2 is SMNVEV (reference sequence). Trimming removed 0 bases from V and 5 bases from J, with 5 bases in between. The CDR3 is 13 amino acids. The CDR3 coding sequence is TGTGCCAGCAGTTTATCCCGAAACAATGAGCAGTTCTTC. Translating gives CASSLSRNNEQFF.

There are a few counts of this clone. This chain connects TRBV7-9 to TRBJ1-1; D is unresolved. The CDR3 totals 13 residues. CDR1 and CDR2 from the germline V gene are SEHNR and FQNEAQ (reference sequence). Trimming shortened V by 1 base and J by 4 bases, and 7 bases separated the two germline ends. The CDR3 DNA follows: TGTGCCAGCAGCTTAGGAACAGCCACTGAAGCTTTCTTT. This translates into CASSLGTATEAFF.

The V and J genes are TRBV27 and TRBJ2-7, with D possibly TRBD2 on 6 matching bases. CDR1 MNHEY and CDR2 SMNVEV come from the germline V gene (reference sequence). The length of the CDR3 is 15 residues. V lost 1 base and J 2 bases, leaving 12 bases between the germline ends. The DNA for the CDR3 is TGTGCCAGCAGTTTATTCGGGACTCCCACCTACGAGCAGTACTTC. It yields the protein CASSLFGTPTYEQYF.

This clone occurred a few times. The rearrangement joins TRBV2 to TRBJ1-1; tentative D call: TRBD1 (6 bases). The CDR3 is made up of 15 amino acids. In germline, CDR1 is SNHLY, CDR2 FYNNEI. Trimming pared 1 base from V and 5 bases from J, leaving 14 bases between. This CDR3 is CASSEGGRGGTEAFF. The CDR3 nucleotides read TGTGCCAGCAGTGAAGGGGGCAGGGGAGGAACTGAAGCTTTCTTT.

The table lists this clone with a few counts. V gene TRBV27 combines with J gene TRBJ2-2; 9 nucleotides match TRBD1. The trim removed 5 bases at V and 7 bases at J, leaving 5 bases unmatched. The CDR3 runs 14 residues. The germline V gene has CDR1 MNHEY and CDR2 SMNVEV (reference sequence). DNA of the CDR3: TGTGCCAGCAGTATACAGGGGGCTATCGGGGAGCTGTTTTTT. Its translation is CASSIQGAIGELFF.

The chain recombines TRBV2 with TRBJ2-5, with D perhaps TRBD2 (6 bases). This CDR3 contains 17 residues. Germline V gene lookup returns CDR1 SNHLY and CDR2 FYNNEI. Trimming stripped 4 bases from V and 5 bases from J, with 23 bases between. The CDR3 DNA reads as TGTGCCAGCAGTGGGGGGGTTGGAGCGGCCCTTGTGGAGACCCAGTACTTC. Protein sequence: CASSGGVGAALVETQYF.

The chain links TRBV6-6 to TRBJ1-1; possibly TRBD1 for D (6 bases). Germline V gives CDR1 MNHNY, CDR2 SVGAGI (reference sequence). The CDR3 runs to 15 residues. Between the trimmed V and J ends, which lost 4 bases and 1 base, there was a span of 13 bases. The CDR3 nucleotides read TGTGCCAGCAGTTCCAGGGGAGGGAGGAACACTGAAGCTTTCTTT. Protein product: CASSSRGGRNTEAFF.

In its sample, this clone is medium-sized. The rearrangement joins TRBV10-2 to TRBJ1-1, with D unresolved. CDR3 length: 13 residues. V lost 9 bases to trimming and J lost 14 bases, with 25 bases between them. The germline V gene encodes CDR1 WSHSY and CDR2 SAAADI. CDR3 residues: CASSTGRDTFLFF. CDR3 nucleotide sequence: TGCGCCAGTTCTACCGGCCGTGACACCTTTTTGTTCTTT.

The genes are TRBV6-5 and TRBJ1-2, with D perhaps matching TRBD1 (5 bases). V lost 7 bases and J lost 2, with 11 bases in between. CDR3 length: 13 amino acids. Per the germline V gene, CDR1 is MNHEY and CDR2 is SVGAGI. The chain's CDR3 is CASKLGTNYGYTF. CDR3 bases: TGTGCCAGCAAACTCGGGACCAACTATGGCTACACCTTC.

The J gene is TRBJ2-3, the V gene TRBV6-6, with D unresolved. CDR3 length: 13 amino acids. The ends were cut back, 7 bases at V and 0 bases at J, with 8 bases in the middle. Per germline, CDR1 MNHNY and CDR2 SVGAGI (reference sequence). CDR3 coding DNA: TGTGCCAGCACTCCCCCAAGCACAGATACGCAGTATTTT. Residues: CASTPPSTDTQYF.

This clone was detected only a few times. This chain uses TRBV4-1 with TRBJ2-7, with 11 bases fitting TRBD2. CDR3 length: 14 residues. Losses at the gene ends were 6 bases for V and 3 bases for J; bases not matched to a gene: 4. The germline V gene has CDR1 MGHRA and CDR2 YSYEKL. CDR3 DNA: TGCGCCAGCAGGCCGACTAGCGGGGTCTACGAGCAGTACTTC. Its protein is CASRPTSGVYEQYF.

The chain uses TRBV6-1 and TRBJ1-3, with 8 bases matching TRBD1. The junction had 9 bases not matched to a gene; V was cut back by 7 bases and J by 4 bases. CDR1 is MNHNS, CDR2 SASEGT, per germline. The CDR3 runs to 15 residues. The CDR3 DNA is TGTGCCAGCACTCAAGACAGGGGTTCGGGAAACACCATATATTTT. Translating gives CASTQDRGSGNTIYF.

The rearrangement uses TRBV5-4 and TRBJ1-1; 8 positions match TRBD1. The CDR3 covers 15 residues. J gave up 0 bases and V 4 bases, and 5 bases lay outside the gene matches. Germline V gives CDR1 SGHNT, CDR2 YYREEE (reference sequence). CDR3 bases: TGTGCCAGCAGCGTACAGGGGGTAATGAACACTGAAGCTTTCTTT. It is translated as CASSVQGVMNTEAFF.

This clone ranks as medium-sized. V is TRBV5-6 and J is TRBJ1-1, with D possibly matching TRBD1 (5 bases). Germline V gene lookup returns CDR1 SGHDT and CDR2 YYEEEE. Trimming took off 0 bases at V and 11 bases at J, with 14 bases between the two ends. The CDR3 runs to 13 residues. The DNA of the CDR3 is TGTGCCAGCAGCTTGGTCGGGACCCCGGGGGCTTTCTTT. Translation gives CASSLVGTPGAFF.

The rearrangement links TRBV6-1 to TRBJ2-3, with 9 positions matching TRBD2. The length of the CDR3 is 14 residues. Germline V gene lookup returns CDR1 MNHNS and CDR2 SASEGT. V shed 3 bases, J shed 8 bases, and the junction held 6 bases outside the gene matches. The DNA for the CDR3 is TGTGCCAGCAGTGACGGCGCGGGGGGGCGTACGCAGTATTTT. Amino acid sequence: CASSDGAGGRTQYF.

This chain connects TRBV2 to TRBJ2-5; perhaps TRBD1 as D (6 bases). CDR3 size: 15 residues. The germline V gene encodes CDR1 SNHLY and CDR2 FYNNEI. Trimming left V 6 bases short and J 4 bases short, with 18 bases between. The CDR3 spells CASRLGGSAVETQYF. CDR3 in DNA: TGTGCCAGCAGACTAGGGGGTAGCGCGGTAGAGACCCAGTACTTC.

This clone was seen once. The J gene is TRBJ1-5, the V gene TRBV6-5; D might be TRBD1 (5 bases). The CDR3 spans 14 residues. V was pared by 7 bases and J by 0 bases, with 10 bases between. In germline, CDR1 is MNHEY, CDR2 SVGAGI. The CDR3 DNA is TGTGCCAGCAACCGGGGCTATAGCAATCAGCCCCAGCATTTT. It encodes CASNRGYSNQPQHF.

In this sample, this clone turned up a few times. The chain uses TRBV6-5 and TRBJ2-2; possibly TRBD1 for D (5 bases). Germline V lookup: CDR1 MNHEY, CDR2 SVGAGI. The V end lost 2 bases, the J end lost 4 bases, and 8 bases lay between the germline ends. The CDR3 totals 14 residues. DNA for the CDR3: TGTGCCAGCAGTTACGACAGTGGCACCGGGGAGCTGTTTTTT. Amino acids: CASSYDSGTGELFF.

The J gene is TRBJ1-1, the V gene TRBV19; D is perhaps TRBD1 (6 bases). CDR1 LNHDA and CDR2 SQIVND come from the germline V gene (reference sequence). V gave up 5 bases and J gave up 7 bases, with 23 bases separating them. This CDR3 is 16 amino acids long. CDR3 sequence: CASSSQSAQGQNEAFF. CDR3 nucleotides: TGTGCCAGTAGTTCCCAGTCGGCACAGGGCCAAAATGAAGCTTTCTTT.

J is TRBJ1-6 and V is TRBV6-6; D might be TRBD1 (5 bases). This CDR3 is 14 amino acids long. Looked up from germline, CDR1 is MNHNY and CDR2 is SVGAGI (reference sequence). V lost 4 bases to trimming and J lost 10 bases, with 14 bases between them. The CDR3 protein is CASSFTGTGSPLHF. The CDR3 nucleotides are TGTGCCAGCAGTTTCACCGGGACCGGGTCACCCCTCCACTTT.

Judged by abundance, this clone is medium-sized. The gene calls are TRBV6-5 and TRBJ2-7, with D maybe TRBD1 (6 bases). Germline lookup yields CDR1 MNHEY and CDR2 SVGAGI. V was clipped by 8 bases and J by 1 base, with 15 bases between them. The CDR3 contains 14 residues. For the CDR3, the DNA is TGTGCCAGCGAGGACAAGGGGGTATCCTACGAGCAGTACTTC. Protein product: CASEDKGVSYEQYF.

The chain carries TRBV25-1 and TRBJ1-2; the D gene is possibly TRBD1 (6 bases). The CDR3 loop spans 14 amino acids. Trimming removed 6 bases at V and 5 bases at J, with 16 bases between. The germline gives CDR1 MGHDK, CDR2 SYGVNS. DNA for the CDR3: TGTGCCAGCAGGCAAGAGGGGGAACGGTATGGCTACACCTTC. This encodes CASRQEGERYGYTF.

The rearrangement joins TRBV14 to TRBJ2-7; D unresolved. This CDR3 is built from 11 residues. Germline CDR1 is SGHDN and CDR2 is FVKESK. The V gene lost 4 bases and the J gene lost 6 bases, with 7 bases spanning the gap. The CDR3 region is CASSLGSEQYF. CDR3 DNA sequence: TGTGCCAGCAGCCTGGGATCCGAGCAGTACTTC.